This TCR beta chain was captured in a study of T cells after yellow fever vaccination. From the 5' RACE reads, TCRdb called clonotypes with MiXCR, one entry per CDR3 protein. The sample lists about 510,000 distinct CDR3 sequences; 21% were seen once. Study-level findings and limits: Re-detected after boosting: most primary clones, around 96% of CD4 and around 86% of CD8.

The length of the CDR3 is 14 residues. The germline CDR1 and CDR2 sequences are MNHNS and SASEGT. V shed 7 bases and J shed 6 bases, with 15 bases lying between them. As regards this clonotype: Its antigen remains unidentified.

The receptor comes from a man younger than 35 who received the YFV17D yellow fever vaccine. J is TRBJ1-4 and V is TRBV6-1; D remains unclear. Material: PBMCs, obtained about 20 days after the first yellow fever vaccination. CDR3 bases: TGTGCCAGCAACGTTATGGTTAAGGATGAAAAACTGTTTTTT. Residues: CASNVMVKDEKLFF.